The next 26 T cell receptor beta chains were all read from a single sample in a study of blood T cell repertoires in COVID-19. Produced via immunoSEQ multiplex PCR; TCRdb's table is partial and in-frame only. The top ten clones hold 2.1% of a sample with about 190,000 clones, roughly nine tenths of them seen once. Sequencing was done on a sample of peripheral blood. The receptors here all came from an older man with active or convalescent COVID-19.

V gene TRBV19 combines with J gene TRBJ1-2; D not certain. Per the germline V gene, CDR1 is LNHDA and CDR2 is SQIVND (reference sequence). The CDR3 sequence is 12 residues long. The V gene lost 4 bases and the J gene lost 7 bases, with 10 bases spanning the gap. The CDR3, as DNA: TGTGCCAGTAGTAACGCGGGCAGTGGCTACACCTTC. The encoded protein is CASSNAGSGYTF.

V is TRBV12-3 or TRBV12-4 and J is TRBJ1-1; possibly TRBD1 for D (5 bases). Trimming stripped 4 bases from V and 11 bases from J, with 17 bases between. The CDR3 loop spans 13 amino acids. The CDR3 nucleotides read TGTGCCAGCAGTTGGCAGGGTAAGGGCCGGGCTTTCTTT. This encodes CASSWQGKGRAFF.

This sequence joins TRBV10-3 and TRBJ1-4; no definite D call. Per the germline V gene, CDR1 is ENHRY and CDR2 is SYGVKD. The ends were cut back, 0 bases at V and 0 bases at J, with 8 bases in the middle. This CDR3 comprises 16 residues. Here the CDR3 reads CAISESADATNEKLFF. DNA of the CDR3: TGTGCCATCAGTGAGTCGGCGGATGCAACTAATGAAAAACTGTTTTTT.

This chain uses TRBV5-1 with TRBJ2-7, with 8 bases aligning to TRBD1. CDR1 SGHRS and CDR2 YFSETQ come from the germline V gene. This CDR3 spans 15 amino acids. The V and J ends lost 0 bases and 6 bases, in that order; junction bases with no gene match: 8. CDR3 residues: CASSLDPGGLGEQYF. The CDR3 coding sequence is TGCGCCAGCAGCTTGGACCCAGGGGGCCTGGGCGAGCAGTACTTC.

The chain recombines TRBV7-8 with TRBJ2-3; no definite D call. Germline lookup yields CDR1 SGHVS and CDR2 FQNEAQ. This CDR3 has 14 residues. Trimming removed 2 bases at V and 5 bases at J, with 11 bases between. DNA of the CDR3: TGTGCCAGCAGCTTATGGGCTACCGTAGATACGCAGTATTTT. It is translated as CASSLWATVDTQYF.

This chain joins TRBV6-2 or TRBV6-3 and TRBJ2-3, with a weak D call TRBD2 (7 bases). This CDR3 contains 18 residues. Trimming left V 0 bases short and J 2 bases short, with 18 bases between. CDR1 is MNHEY and CDR2 is SVGEGT in the germline V gene. The CDR3 bases are TGTGCCAGCAGTTACTCTCTCTCGCGGGGGCCGAACACAGATACGCAGTATTTT. This codes for CASSYSLSRGPNTDTQYF.

This clone was recorded once. The chain couples TRBV28 to TRBJ1-1, with D perhaps matching TRBD1 (5 bases). Germline CDR1 reads MDHEN; CDR2 reads SYDVKM. This CDR3 comprises 11 residues. The V gene lost 10 bases and the J gene lost 3 bases, with 9 bases spanning the gap. CDR3 sequence (DNA): TGTGCCACCTGGGGGGACACTGAAGCTTTCTTT. Translation gives CATWGDTEAFF.

In this sample, this clone turned up once. One junction end does not reproduce the germline sequence, and a read error may be involved. The genes are TRBV23-1 and TRBJ1-2; D is possibly TRBD1 (6 bases). TRBV23-1 is known as an ORF, though its function is uncertain. The CDR3 sequence is 11 residues long. Here the CDR3 reads CPRGGYYGYTF. CDR3 DNA: TGTCCCAGGGGCGGTTACTATGGCTACACCTTC.

The chain couples TRBV18 to TRBJ2-1; a possible D gene is TRBD2 (5 bases). There are 14 residues in the CDR3. Trimming stripped 4 bases from V and 3 bases from J, with 10 bases between. The germline V gene has CDR1 KGHSH and CDR2 LQKENI. CDR3 bases: TGTGCCAGCTCACGGACTCCTTACTACAATGAGCAGTTCTTC. Translating it yields CASSRTPYYNEQFF. The whole variable domain, filled in from reference TRBV18 and TRBJ2-1, reads NAGVMQNPRHLVRRRGQEARLRCSPMKGHSHVYWYRQLPEEGLKFMVYLQKENIIDESGMPKERFSAEFPKEGPSILRIQQVVRGDSAAYFCASSRTPYYNEQFFGPGTRLTVL.

This clone is a singleton in its sample. The chain employs TRBV19 and TRBJ1-5; TRBD1 is a possible D gene (5 bases). Trimming took off 6 bases at V and 0 bases at J, with 12 bases between the two ends. The CDR3 length is 15 residues. Germline-derived CDR1 and CDR2 are LNHDA and SQIVND (reference sequence). The CDR3 here is CASRTVYHSNQPQHF. The CDR3 coding sequence is TGTGCCAGTAGGACAGTATATCATAGCAATCAGCCCCAGCATTTT.

This chain's CDR3 is CASTGGASYGYTF. CDR3 nucleotides: TGTGCCAGCACCGGGGGGGCTTCCTATGGCTACACCTTC. This chain joins TRBV2 and TRBJ1-2, with D maybe TRBD1 (6 bases). Per germline, CDR1 SNHLY and CDR2 FYNNEI. V was cut by 7 bases and J by 4 bases, with 13 bases left in between. The CDR3 has 13 residues.

V is TRBV19 and J is TRBJ1-6, with 8 bases lining up with TRBD1. Per the germline V gene, CDR1 is LNHDA and CDR2 is SQIVND (reference sequence). CDR3 size: 15 residues. After removal of 3 bases from V and 10 bases from J, the junction contained 8 bases not matched to a gene. DNA for the CDR3: TGTGCCAGTAGTATCGGACAGGGAGTAGGGTCACCCCTCCACTTT. This sequence encodes CASSIGQGVGSPLHF.

This clone was counted between two and nine times. The V call is TRBV7-9, the J call TRBJ2-1; 7 nucleotides align to TRBD1. The germline V gene encodes CDR1 SEHNR and CDR2 FQNEAQ (reference sequence). The V segment lost 4 bases and the J segment 3 bases; nucleotides outside the gene matches: 9. The CDR3 is 16 amino acids. CDR3 bases: TGTGCCAGCAGCTCCTCCCACAGGGGTAGCTACAATGAGCAGTTCTTC. Translated: CASSSSHRGSYNEQFF.

This chain connects TRBV6-5 to TRBJ2-7; 10 bases align to TRBD2. The CDR3 is made up of 15 amino acids. Germline V lookup: CDR1 MNHEY, CDR2 SVGAGI. The trim removed 6 bases at V and 0 bases at J, leaving 5 bases unmatched. CDR3 amino acids: CASSATSGASYEQYF. The CDR3 DNA is TGTGCCAGCAGCGCAACTAGCGGGGCCTCCTACGAGCAGTACTTC.

V gene TRBV6-2 or TRBV6-3 combines with J gene TRBJ1-6, with a possible D match to TRBD1 (5 bases). This CDR3 is 14 amino acids long. V shed 6 bases and J shed 7 bases, with 13 bases lying between them. In germline, CDR1 is MNHEY, CDR2 SVGEGT. CDR3 amino acids: CASSRPEGNSPLHF. CDR3 DNA sequence: TGTGCCAGCAGCCGCCCGGAGGGGAATTCACCCCTCCACTTT.

The chain has TRBV28 and TRBJ2-7; TRBD2 matches at 11 bases. Germline assignment: CDR1 MDHEN and CDR2 SYDVKM. V was clipped by 3 bases and J by 0 bases; unmatched bases: 7. CDR3 length: 17 residues. The CDR3 spells CASSFGLAGLSSYEQYF. The CDR3 DNA reads TGTGCCAGCAGTTTCGGACTAGCGGGCCTTAGCTCCTACGAGCAGTACTTC.

The J gene is TRBJ2-6, the V gene TRBV2, with a tentative D call TRBD1 (6 bases). The CDR3 is 17 residues long. CDR1 is SNHLY, CDR2 FYNNEI, per germline. V was clipped by 5 bases and J by 0 bases, with 14 bases between them. CDR3 DNA: TGTGCCAGCAGTCCTTTAGGACAGAACTCTGGGGCCAACGTCCTGACTTTC. This sequence encodes CASSPLGQNSGANVLTF.

This rearrangement joins TRBV28 to TRBJ2-7, with TRBD1 matching 8 bases. The V gene's germline CDR1 is MDHEN and CDR2 SYDVKM. The CDR3 covers 13 residues. V lost 10 bases, J lost 1 base, and 6 bases stayed unmatched. The CDR3 is CATAGGPSYEQYF. Written as DNA, the CDR3 is TGTGCCACTGCAGGGGGCCCTTCCTACGAGCAGTACTTC. Full variable domain (missing parts from reference TRBV28 and TRBJ2-7): DVKVTQSSRYLVKRTGEKVFLECVQDMDHENMFWYRQDPGLGLRLIYFSYDVKMKEKGDIPEGYSVSREKKERFSLILESASTNQTSMYLCATAGGPSYEQYFGPGTRLTVT.

V and J are TRBV15 and TRBJ1-4; 9 bases line up with TRBD1. Germline V gives CDR1 LNHNV, CDR2 YYDKDF (reference sequence). The trim removed 5 bases at V and 8 bases at J, leaving 9 bases unmatched. The CDR3 sequence is 15 residues long. The CDR3 DNA reads TGTGCCACCAGCCCAAACAGGGGGCAGGAGGAAAAACTGTTTTTT. Its protein is CATSPNRGQEEKLFF.

This rearrangement joins TRBV27 to TRBJ2-3, with 8 bases fitting TRBD2. The junction had 6 bases not matched to a gene; V was cut back by 1 base and J by 3 bases. The CDR3 is 16 residues long. Germline V gene lookup returns CDR1 MNHEY and CDR2 SMNVEV (reference sequence). Written as DNA, the CDR3 is TGTGCCAGCAGTTTATTTCCGGGACTAGGAACAGATACGCAGTATTTT. Protein product: CASSLFPGLGTDTQYF.

The chain combines TRBV28 with TRBJ2-2, with D possibly matching TRBD1 (6 bases). The germline V gene has CDR1 MDHEN and CDR2 SYDVKM. V lost 3 bases, J lost 7 bases, and 15 bases lay in between. This CDR3 spans 15 amino acids. The DNA for the CDR3 is TGTGCCAGCAGTTTGGTCTGGGGGCTTGGCGGGGAGCTGTTTTTT. Its protein is CASSLVWGLGGELFF. Full variable domain (outside the CDR3, taken from reference TRBV28 and TRBJ2-2): DVKVTQSSRYLVKRTGEKVFLECVQDMDHENMFWYRQDPGLGLRLIYFSYDVKMKEKGDIPEGYSVSREKKERFSLILESASTNQTSMYLCASSLVWGLGGELFFGEGSRLTVL.

The rearrangement links TRBV21-1 to TRBJ1-3. TRBV21-1 is a pseudogene locus. The CDR3 is 17 amino acids. CDR3 in DNA: TGTGCCAGCAGCAAAGTCTCTCGGGAGGGACGGCGAGACACCATATATTTT. It translates to CASSKVSREGRRDTIYF.

The J gene is TRBJ1-6, the V gene TRBV15; weak D call: TRBD1 (5 bases). V was cut by 1 base and J by 13 bases, with 17 bases left in between. The CDR3 spans 15 residues. The germline V gene has CDR1 LNHNV and CDR2 YYDKDF (reference sequence). CDR3 in DNA: TGTGCCACCAGCAGAGGTTCCGGGTCAAGGGGTCCCCTCCACTTT. The encoded protein is CATSRGSGSRGPLHF.

The gene calls are TRBV4-1 and TRBJ1-5; 7 bases align to TRBD1. With V trimmed by 3 bases and J by 2 bases, 4 bases remained unmatched. The V gene's germline CDR1 is MGHRA and CDR2 YSYEKL. CDR3 length: 15 amino acids. CDR3 region: CASSQSGQGNQPQHF. The CDR3 DNA sequence: TGCGCCAGCAGCCAGTCCGGACAGGGCAATCAGCCCCAGCATTTT.

V is TRBV10-2 and J is TRBJ2-1, with 7 bases aligning to TRBD1. CDR3 size: 18 residues. Germline lookup yields CDR1 WSHSY and CDR2 SAAADI. The J segment lost 4 bases and the V segment lost 6 bases, leaving 18 bases of the junction unmatched. This CDR3 is CASSEYSRTGSLYNEQFF. As DNA, the CDR3 is TGCGCCAGCAGCGAATACTCAAGGACAGGTAGTTTGTACAATGAGCAGTTCTTC.

The genes are TRBV2 and TRBJ1-2; TRBD1 matches 9 bases. The germline gives CDR1 SNHLY, CDR2 FYNNEI. This CDR3 is built from 14 residues. Germline trimming cut 3 bases from V and 8 bases from J; bases unmatched to any gene: 7. This CDR3 is CASSEILGQGGYTF. As DNA, the CDR3 is TGTGCCAGCAGTGAGATTTTGGGACAGGGCGGCTACACCTTC.